This TCR beta chain comes out of a study of shared clonotypes between healthy human individuals. Assay execution proceeded at the deep level. Tens of thousands of T cell genomes (about 0.2 ug DNA) went into each sorted-subset replicate. This table comes from immunoSEQ multiplex PCR, and its TCRdb copy is limited to in-frame clones, with some not included. The data contain a few million clones, just over 90% of them singletons. A remark on this clone: This sample includes further DNA sequences coding for the same CDR3.

Naive CD8 populations comprised CD45RO-negative cells positively selected for CCR7, excluding terminally differentiated effector memory CD45RA+ cells. Trimming cost V 0 bases and J 5 bases, with 7 bases left between them. This CDR3 spans 13 amino acids. From germline, CDR1 is SGDLS and CDR2 YYNGEE. The chain employs TRBV9 and TRBJ2-3; D is undetermined. Sequenced material: naive CD8+ T cells from PBMCs. This sequence was found in a man aged 18 to 30 in good health. Some clones in this sample may be carry-over from other donors' samples. The CDR3 DNA reads as TGTGCCAGCAGCGTAGAGGGAAGAGATACGCAGTATTTT. Amino acids: CASSVEGRDTQYF.